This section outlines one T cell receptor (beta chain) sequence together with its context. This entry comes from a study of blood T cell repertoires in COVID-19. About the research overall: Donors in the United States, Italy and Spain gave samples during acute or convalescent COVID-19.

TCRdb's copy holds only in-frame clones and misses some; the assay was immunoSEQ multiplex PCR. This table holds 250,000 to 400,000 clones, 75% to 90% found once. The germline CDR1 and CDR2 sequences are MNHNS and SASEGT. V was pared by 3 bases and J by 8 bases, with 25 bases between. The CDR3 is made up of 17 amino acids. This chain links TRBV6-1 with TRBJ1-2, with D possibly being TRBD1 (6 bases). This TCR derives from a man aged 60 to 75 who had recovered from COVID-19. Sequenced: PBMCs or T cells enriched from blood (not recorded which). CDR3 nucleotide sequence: TGTGCCAGCAGTGACCAGCACGCCGTGAGACAGGAAGGAGGCTACACCTTC. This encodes CASSDQHAVRQEGGYTF.